This passage covers 9 T cell receptor beta chains from one sample sequenced in a study of cytomegalovirus exposure and HLA in healthy donors. This PCR relied on a set of 60 Vbeta primers and 13 Jbeta primers. Sequencing was performed with immunoSEQ multiplex PCR; in TCRdb, only in-frame clones are kept and a portion is missing. The table lists about 69,000 clones, roughly 65% of them singletons. Material: PBMCs. Receptors were obtained from a male donor in good health and CMV-seropositive.

The table lists this clone with a few counts. V is TRBV15 and J is TRBJ2-7; unclear D gene. The CDR3 spans 16 residues. Germline-derived CDR1 and CDR2 are LNHNV and YYDKDF (reference sequence). V was shortened by 1 base and J by 5 bases, with 18 bases between the two germline ends. The chain's CDR3 is CATSRGLGRLTDEQYF. DNA for the CDR3: TGTGCCACCAGCAGAGGCCTCGGCCGGCTTACAGACGAGCAGTACTTC.

This chain links TRBV7-9 with TRBJ1-1; 7 bases line up with TRBD1. In germline, CDR1 is SEHNR, CDR2 FQNEAQ (reference sequence). Losses at the gene ends were 5 bases for V and 0 bases for J; bases not matched to a gene: 6. The CDR3 has 15 residues. This CDR3 is CASSPSGQVNTEAFF. The CDR3 nucleotides read TGTGCCAGCAGCCCAAGCGGACAGGTGAACACTGAAGCTTTCTTT.

This chain uses TRBV29-1 with TRBJ1-1; D is unresolved. Germline CDR1 is SQVTM and CDR2 is ANQGSEA. Trimming left V 7 bases short and J 11 bases short, with 23 bases between. The CDR3 has 13 residues. DNA of the CDR3: TGCAGCGCCCCCCGGGATTCCGGAGTAGGCGCTTTCTTT. Translation: CSAPRDSGVGAFF.

V usage is TRBV5-1 and J usage is TRBJ1-6; D is perhaps TRBD1 (6 bases). CDR3 length equals 15 residues. Trimming took 4 bases from V and 5 from J, leaving 13 bases between them. Germline V CDR1 and CDR2: SGHRS, YFSETQ. Here the CDR3 reads CASSVRDTNNSPLHF. The CDR3 region has the DNA TGCGCCAGCAGCGTCCGGGACACCAATAATTCACCCCTCCACTTT.

The rearrangement links TRBV5-1 to TRBJ2-5, with TRBD2 identical over 9 bases. Germline V gene lookup returns CDR1 SGHRS and CDR2 YFSETQ. CDR3 size: 16 residues. V was pared by 0 bases and J by 4 bases, with 7 bases of the junction left unmatched. The CDR3 region has the DNA TGCGCCAGCAGCTTGGCCCCAGCGGGAGGTGGAGAGACCCAGTACTTC. Protein: CASSLAPAGGGETQYF.

With regard to this clone: One end of the junction is discordant with germline, which a read error may explain. The gene calls are TRBV5-4 and TRBJ2-2; 7 bases are a match to TRBD2. This CDR3 region has 15 residues. Germline-derived CDR1 and CDR2 are SGHNT and YYREEE (reference sequence). The CDR3 DNA is TGTGCCAGCAGTTTGGCAGGGAGGGCCACCGGGGAGCTGTTTTTT. It is translated as CASSLAGRATGELFF.

In its sample, this clone was seen once. V and J are TRBV30 and TRBJ1-2; D might be TRBD1 (5 bases). With 0 bases removed from V and 4 bases from J, the gap between germline ends came to 15 bases. CDR1 and CDR2 from the germline V gene are GTSNPN and SVGIG (reference sequence). CDR3 size: 15 residues. The CDR3 nucleotides are TGTGCCTGGAGTGTAGCGGGGTCAGGGCTCTATGGCTACACCTTC. Amino acids: CAWSVAGSGLYGYTF. Full variable domain (rest looked up from reference TRBV30 and TRBJ1-2): SQTIHQWPATLVQPVGSPLSLECTVEGTSNPNLYWYRQAAGRGLQLLFYSVGIGQISSEVPQNLSASRPQDRQFILSSKKLLLSDSGFYLCAWSVAGSGLYGYTFGSGTRLTVV.

Comments on this clone: The germline gene is not matched at one end of the junction; a read error may be the cause. CDR3 loop: CASSLGTESYF. The CDR3 bases are TGTGCCAGCAGCTTGGGGACAGAGTCCTACTTC. The chain recombines TRBV7-9 with TRBJ1-2; 7 positions match TRBD1. Germline V lookup: CDR1 SEHNR, CDR2 FQNEAQ (reference sequence). The CDR3 totals 11 residues.

The V gene is TRBV5-1, the J gene TRBJ2-5; D possibly corresponds to TRBD1 (6 bases). V dropped 3 bases and J dropped 0 bases, with 12 bases sitting between them. This CDR3 region has 15 residues. Germline loops: CDR1 SGHRS, CDR2 YFSETQ. The CDR3 sequence: CASSSGTPYQETQYF. For the CDR3, the DNA is TGCGCCAGCAGCTCCGGGACACCGTACCAAGAGACCCAGTACTTC.